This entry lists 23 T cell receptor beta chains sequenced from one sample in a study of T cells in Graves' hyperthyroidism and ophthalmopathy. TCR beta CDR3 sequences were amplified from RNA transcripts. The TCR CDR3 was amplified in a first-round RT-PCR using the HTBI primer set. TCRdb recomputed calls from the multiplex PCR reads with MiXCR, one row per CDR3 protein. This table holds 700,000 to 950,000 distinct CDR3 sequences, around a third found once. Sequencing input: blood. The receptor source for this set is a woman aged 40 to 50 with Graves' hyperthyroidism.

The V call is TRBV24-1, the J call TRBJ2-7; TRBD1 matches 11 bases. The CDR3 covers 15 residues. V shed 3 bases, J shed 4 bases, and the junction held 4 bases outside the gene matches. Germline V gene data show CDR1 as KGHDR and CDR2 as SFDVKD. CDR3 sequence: CATSDGGTGGYEQYF. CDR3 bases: TGTGCCACCAGTGATGGTGGGACAGGGGGGTACGAGCAGTACTTC.

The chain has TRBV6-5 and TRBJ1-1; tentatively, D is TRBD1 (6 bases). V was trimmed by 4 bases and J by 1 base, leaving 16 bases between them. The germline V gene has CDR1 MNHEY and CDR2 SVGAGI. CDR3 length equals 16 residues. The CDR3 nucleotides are TGTGCCAGCAGTTCCTTCGGGGGGCATAAGAACACTGAAGCTTTCTTT. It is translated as CASSSFGGHKNTEAFF.

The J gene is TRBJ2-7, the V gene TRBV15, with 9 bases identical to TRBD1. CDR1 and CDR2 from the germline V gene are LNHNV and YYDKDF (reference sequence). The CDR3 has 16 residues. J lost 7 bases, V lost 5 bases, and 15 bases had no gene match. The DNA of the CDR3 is TGTGCCACCAGCTGGACCCGGGACAGGGCCTACAATGAGCAGTACTTC. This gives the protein CATSWTRDRAYNEQYF.

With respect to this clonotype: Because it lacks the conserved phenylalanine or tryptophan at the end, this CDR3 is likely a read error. The DNA for the CDR3 is TGTGCCAGTAGTACAGCCTCTTGGCGGGGGGGCCCCGGGGAGCTGTTTCTT. It translates to CASSTASWRGGPGELFL. The chain has TRBV19 and TRBJ2-2; 9 positions match TRBD2. Trimming at V came to 4 bases and at J to 6 bases, leaving 12 bases not matched to a gene. The CDR3 runs 17 residues. Germline V gives CDR1 LNHDA, CDR2 SQIVND (reference sequence).

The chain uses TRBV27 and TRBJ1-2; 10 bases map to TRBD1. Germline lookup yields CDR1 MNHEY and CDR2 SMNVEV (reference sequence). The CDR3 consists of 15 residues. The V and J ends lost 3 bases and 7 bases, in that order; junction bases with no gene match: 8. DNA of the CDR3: TGTGCCAGCAGTTTCAGGACAGGGGGTAGGGGTGGCTACACCTTC. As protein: CASSFRTGGRGGYTF.

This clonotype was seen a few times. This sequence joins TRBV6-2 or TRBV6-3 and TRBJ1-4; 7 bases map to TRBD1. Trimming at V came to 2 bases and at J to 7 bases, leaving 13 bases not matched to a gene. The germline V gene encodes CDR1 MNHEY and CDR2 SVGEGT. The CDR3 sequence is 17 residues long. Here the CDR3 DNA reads TGTGCCAGCAGTTACAACCGGGACAGATTGCGCCTTGAAAAACTGTTTTTT. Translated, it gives CASSYNRDRLRLEKLFF.

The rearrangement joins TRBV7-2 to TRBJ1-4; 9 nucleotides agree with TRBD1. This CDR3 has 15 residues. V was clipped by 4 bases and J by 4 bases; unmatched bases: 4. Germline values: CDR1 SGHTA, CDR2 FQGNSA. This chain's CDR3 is CASSSWTGDNEKLFF. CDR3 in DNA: TGTGCCAGCAGCTCCTGGACAGGGGATAATGAAAAACTGTTTTTT.

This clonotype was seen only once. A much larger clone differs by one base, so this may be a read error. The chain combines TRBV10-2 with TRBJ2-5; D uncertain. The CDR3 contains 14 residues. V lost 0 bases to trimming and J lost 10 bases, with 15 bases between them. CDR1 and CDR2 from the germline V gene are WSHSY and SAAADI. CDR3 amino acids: CASSESVPLGIQYF. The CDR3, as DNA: TGCGCCAGCAGTGAGTCGGTCCCCCTGGGGATCCAGTACTTC.

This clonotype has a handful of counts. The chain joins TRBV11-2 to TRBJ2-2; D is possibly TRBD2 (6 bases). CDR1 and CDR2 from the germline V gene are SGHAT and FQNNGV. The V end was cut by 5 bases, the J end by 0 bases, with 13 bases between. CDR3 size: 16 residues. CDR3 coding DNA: TGTGCCAGCAGCCTGATGTCGGGGGCGAACACCGGGGAGCTGTTTTTT. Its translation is CASSLMSGANTGELFF.

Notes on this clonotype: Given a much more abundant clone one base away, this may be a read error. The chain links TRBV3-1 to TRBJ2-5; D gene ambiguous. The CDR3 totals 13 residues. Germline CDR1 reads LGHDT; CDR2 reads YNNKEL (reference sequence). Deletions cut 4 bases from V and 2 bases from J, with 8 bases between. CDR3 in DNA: TGTGCCAGCAGCCCGCGGATTCAAGAGACCCAGTACTTC. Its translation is CASSPRIQETQYF.

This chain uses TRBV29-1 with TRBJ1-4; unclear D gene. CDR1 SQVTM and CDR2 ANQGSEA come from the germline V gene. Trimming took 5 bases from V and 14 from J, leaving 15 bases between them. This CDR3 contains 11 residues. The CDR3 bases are TGCAGCGTTACTAAGGCGAAGCTTCTGTTTTTT. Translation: CSVTKAKLLFF.

The CDR3 region is CASRLGDSGANVLTF. The CDR3 nucleotides are TGTGCCAGCAGGTTAGGGGACTCTGGGGCCAACGTCCTGACTTTC. The V call is TRBV14, the J call TRBJ2-6; the D gene is possibly TRBD1 (5 bases). This CDR3 is 15 amino acids long. Trimming pared 6 bases from V and 0 bases from J, leaving 9 bases between. Germline CDR1 is SGHDN and CDR2 is FVKESK.

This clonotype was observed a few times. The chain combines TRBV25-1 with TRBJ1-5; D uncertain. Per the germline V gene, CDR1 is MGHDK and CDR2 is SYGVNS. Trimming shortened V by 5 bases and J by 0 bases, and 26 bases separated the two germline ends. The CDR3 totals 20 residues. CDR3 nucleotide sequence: TGTGCCAGCAGTTACTCGAGAGACCCAGACCCATCCCATAGCAATCAGCCCCAGCATTTT. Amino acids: CASSYSRDPDPSHSNQPQHF.

Here the CDR3 reads CASGLVTGTARFSYEQYF. CDR3 in DNA: TGTGCTAGTGGTTTGGTAACTGGGACAGCCCGTTTTTCCTACGAGCAGTACTTC. This chain joins TRBV12-3 or TRBV12-4 and TRBJ2-7; TRBD1 matches at 7 bases. The length of the CDR3 is 18 residues.

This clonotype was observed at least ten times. CDR3: CSARDPGRGQPQHF. The CDR3 bases are TGCAGTGCTAGGGACCCAGGGCGCGGGCAGCCCCAGCATTTT. The chain links TRBV20-1 to TRBJ1-5, with D possibly TRBD1 on 5 matching bases. The CDR3 loop spans 14 amino acids. Germline assignment: CDR1 DFQATT and CDR2 SNEGSKA (reference sequence). Trimming left V 3 bases short and J 7 bases short, with 16 bases between.

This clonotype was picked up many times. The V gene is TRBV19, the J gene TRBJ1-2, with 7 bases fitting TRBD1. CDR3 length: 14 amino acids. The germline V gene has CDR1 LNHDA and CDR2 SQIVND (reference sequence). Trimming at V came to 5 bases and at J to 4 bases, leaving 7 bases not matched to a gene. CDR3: CASSGTAVIYGYTF. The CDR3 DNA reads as TGTGCCAGTAGTGGGACAGCGGTTATCTATGGCTACACCTTC.

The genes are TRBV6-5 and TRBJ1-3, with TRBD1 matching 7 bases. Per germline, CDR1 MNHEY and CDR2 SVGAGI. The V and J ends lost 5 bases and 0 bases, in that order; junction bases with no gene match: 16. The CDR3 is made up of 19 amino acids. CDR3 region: CASSRSPGTVLSSGNTIYF. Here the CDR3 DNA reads TGTGCCAGCAGTCGATCCCCCGGGACAGTCCTGAGCTCTGGAAACACCATATATTTT.

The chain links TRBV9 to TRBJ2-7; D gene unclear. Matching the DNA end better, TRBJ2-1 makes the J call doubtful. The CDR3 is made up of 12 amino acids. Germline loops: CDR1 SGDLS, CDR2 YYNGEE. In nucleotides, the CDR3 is TGTGCCAGCAGCGTAGTTCCGGGTGAGCAGTTCTTC. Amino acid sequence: CASSVVPGEQFF.

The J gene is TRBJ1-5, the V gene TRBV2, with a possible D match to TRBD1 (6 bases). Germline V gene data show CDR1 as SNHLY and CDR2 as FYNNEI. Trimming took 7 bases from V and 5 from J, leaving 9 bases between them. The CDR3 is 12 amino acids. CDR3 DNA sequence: TGTGCCAGCATGAAGGGGGATCAGCCCCAGCATTTT. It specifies CASMKGDQPQHF.

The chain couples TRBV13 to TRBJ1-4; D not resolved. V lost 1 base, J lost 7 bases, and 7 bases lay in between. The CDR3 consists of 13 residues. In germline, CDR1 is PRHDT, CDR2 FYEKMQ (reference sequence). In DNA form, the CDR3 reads TGTGCCAGCAGCTTAGCACGGAGTGAAAAACTGTTTTTT. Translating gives CASSLARSEKLFF.

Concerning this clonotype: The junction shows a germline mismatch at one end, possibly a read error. CDR3 sequence (DNA): TGTGCCAGCAGTACGACTGGAGCGAGGCTGTCTTTT. The encoded protein is CASSTTGARLSF. V gene TRBV6-5 combines with J gene TRBJ1-4; D is unclear. This CDR3 comprises 12 residues. Germline V gives CDR1 MNHEY, CDR2 SVGAGI.

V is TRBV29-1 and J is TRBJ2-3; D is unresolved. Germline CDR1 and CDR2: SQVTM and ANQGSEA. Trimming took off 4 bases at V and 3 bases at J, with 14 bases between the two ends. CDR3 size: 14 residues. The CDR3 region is CSVGRSAGTDTQYF. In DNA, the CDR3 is TGCAGCGTTGGCCGAAGTGCAGGAACAGATACGCAGTATTTT.

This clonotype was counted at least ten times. This CDR3 reads CASSLGEDGTQYF. Written as DNA, the CDR3 is TGTGCCAGCAGCTTAGGGGAGGACGGGACCCAGTACTTC. The chain carries TRBV7-2 and TRBJ2-5; TRBD2 might be the D (6 bases). Trimming cost V 1 base and J 7 bases, with 10 bases left between them. Germline V CDR1 and CDR2: SGHTA, FQGNSA. The length of the CDR3 is 13 residues.